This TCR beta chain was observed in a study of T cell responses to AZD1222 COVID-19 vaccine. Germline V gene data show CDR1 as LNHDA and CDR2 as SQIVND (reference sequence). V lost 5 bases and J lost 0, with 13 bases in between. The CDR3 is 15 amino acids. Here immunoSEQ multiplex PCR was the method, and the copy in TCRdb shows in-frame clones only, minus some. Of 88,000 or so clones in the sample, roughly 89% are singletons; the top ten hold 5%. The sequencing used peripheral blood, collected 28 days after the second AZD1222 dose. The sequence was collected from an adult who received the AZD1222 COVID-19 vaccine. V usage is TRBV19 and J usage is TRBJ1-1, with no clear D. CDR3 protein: CASSPQLNMNTEAFF. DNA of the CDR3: TGTGCCAGTAGTCCACAACTGAACATGAACACTGAAGCTTTCTTT.